Listed here are 24 T cell receptor beta chains from one sample, sequenced in a study of cytomegalovirus exposure and HLA in healthy donors. Amplification used 60 Vbeta primers and 13 Jbeta primers. The table came from immunoSEQ multiplex PCR; TCRdb's copy has only in-frame clones and leaves some out. The sample shows some 150,000 clones, almost 80% of them seen only once. Sequences were obtained from PBMCs. Source of these receptors: a woman in her 40s in good health and CMV-seropositive.

The chain recombines TRBV2 with TRBJ1-2; 8 bases fit TRBD1. This CDR3 region has 13 residues. Per the germline V gene, CDR1 is SNHLY and CDR2 is FYNNEI. J lost 7 bases, V lost 7 bases, and 8 bases had no gene match. The DNA for the CDR3 is TGTGCCAGCATGGACAGGGAGAGGACTGGCTACACCTTC. Translation: CASMDRERTGYTF.

The V call is TRBV6-6, the J call TRBJ2-2, with D perhaps matching TRBD2 (6 bases). The CDR3 length is 13 residues. The V end was cut by 5 bases, the J end by 5 bases, with 9 bases between. Per germline, CDR1 MNHNY and CDR2 SVGAGI (reference sequence). This CDR3 reads CASSLGGTGELFF. The CDR3 region has the DNA TGTGCCAGCAGTCTGGGGGGTACCGGGGAGCTGTTTTTT.

A remark on this clone: Its ends do not fully match the called genes, so a read error is possible. The CDR3 region is CASSWTDRGYEQYF. The CDR3 DNA is TGTGCCAGCAGTTGGACGGACAGGGGCTACGAGCAGTACTTT. The chain joins TRBV6-6 to TRBJ2-7; 9 positions agree with TRBD1. In germline, CDR1 is MNHNY, CDR2 SVGAGI (reference sequence). The CDR3 loop spans 14 amino acids.

The chain carries TRBV4-2 and TRBJ2-7; D gene uncertain. The CDR3 covers 12 residues. V was shortened by 0 bases and J by 5 bases, with 5 bases between the two germline ends. The germline CDR1 and CDR2 sequences are LGHNA and YNFKEQ. CDR3: CASSQDQDEQYF. For the CDR3, the DNA is TGTGCCAGCAGCCAAGATCAGGACGAGCAGTACTTC.

V is TRBV7-9 and J is TRBJ1-1; D unresolved. This CDR3 region has 16 residues. CDR1 and CDR2 (germline): SEHNR, FQNEAQ (reference sequence). The V and J ends lost 5 bases and 0 bases respectively, with 16 bases between them. CDR3: CASSPVAGLMNTEAFF. CDR3 in DNA: TGTGCCAGCAGCCCAGTGGCAGGACTCATGAACACTGAAGCTTTCTTT. Using reference TRBV7-9 and TRBJ1-1 for the parts outside the CDR3, the full variable domain is DTGVSQNPRHKITKRGQNVTFRCDPISEHNRLYWYRQTLGQGPEFLTYFQNEAQLEKSRLLSDRFSAERPKGSFSTLEIQRTEQGDSAMYLCASSPVAGLMNTEAFFGQGTRLTVV.

This clone was found a few times. This sequence joins TRBV6-1 and TRBJ1-5; 7 bases match TRBD1. Per germline, CDR1 MNHNS and CDR2 SASEGT. The CDR3 runs 15 residues. V lost 5 bases, J lost 0 bases, and 4 bases stayed unmatched. CDR3 in DNA: TGTGCCAGCAGTACGGGACAGCATAGCAATCAGCCCCAGCATTTT. This translates into CASSTGQHSNQPQHF.

The table lists this clone with a few counts. This rearrangement joins TRBV6-1 to TRBJ2-7, with 7 bases identical to TRBD1. The CDR3 covers 13 residues. V gave up 8 bases and J gave up 3 bases; unmatched junction bases: 7. Germline loops: CDR1 MNHNS, CDR2 SASEGT. The CDR3 DNA follows: TGTGCCAGCCAGAGACAGGGCAACTACGAGCAGTACTTC. Translation gives CASQRQGNYEQYF.

This chain connects TRBV27 to TRBJ1-2; 8 nucleotides align to TRBD1. Per the germline V gene, CDR1 is MNHEY and CDR2 is SMNVEV (reference sequence). The trim removed 6 bases at V and 8 bases at J, leaving 5 bases unmatched. The CDR3 consists of 12 residues. DNA for the CDR3: TGTGCCAGCAGGGACAGGGATCGGGGCTACACCTTC. It yields the protein CASRDRDRGYTF.

V and J are TRBV5-4 and TRBJ1-2, with TRBD1 as a possible D gene (5 bases). The CDR3 has 15 residues. Germline V gene lookup returns CDR1 SGHNT and CDR2 YYREEE (reference sequence). Trimming removed 0 bases at V and 5 bases at J, with 14 bases between. The CDR3 here is CASSLEVQGSYGYTF. CDR3 coding DNA: TGTGCCAGCAGCTTGGAGGTGCAGGGCTCGTATGGCTACACCTTC.

J is TRBJ1-2 and V is TRBV6-5; TRBD1 might be the D (6 bases). There are 14 residues in the CDR3. Trimming cost V 0 bases and J 8 bases, with 13 bases left between them. CDR1 is MNHEY and CDR2 is SVGAGI in the germline V gene. In nucleotides, the CDR3 is TGTGCCAGCAGTTACTCGGTGACAGGCTACGGCTACACCTTC. The encoded protein is CASSYSVTGYGYTF.

The rearrangement uses TRBV10-2 and TRBJ1-1; D is ambiguous. Germline V gene lookup returns CDR1 WSHSY and CDR2 SAAADI. Trimming stripped 5 bases from V and 1 base from J, with 11 bases between. The CDR3 contains 14 residues. The CDR3 loop is CASSYGVGNTEAFF. In DNA, the CDR3 is TGCGCCAGCAGTTACGGGGTGGGGAACACTGAAGCTTTCTTT.

In its sample, this clone was seen once. This sequence joins TRBV7-9 and TRBJ2-3; 11 bases are shared with TRBD2. The trim removed 1 base at V and 6 bases at J, leaving 6 bases unmatched. Germline V gene lookup returns CDR1 SEHNR and CDR2 FQNEAQ (reference sequence). The CDR3 has 16 amino acids. CDR3 DNA: TGTGCCAGCAGCTTAGTAATAGCGGGGGGGACGGATACGCAGTATTTT. This gives the protein CASSLVIAGGTDTQYF.

The chain couples TRBV6-5 to TRBJ1-6; D may be TRBD1 (5 bases). Germline V gene sequence: CDR1 MNHEY, CDR2 SVGAGI. The CDR3 runs 14 residues. The V and J ends lost 6 bases and 7 bases respectively, with 13 bases between them. CDR3 nucleotide sequence: TGTGCCAGCAGCCTCGGGACTGGCAATTCACCCCTCCACTTT. Amino acid sequence: CASSLGTGNSPLHF.

V usage is TRBV10-1 and J usage is TRBJ2-5; 7 nucleotides agree with TRBD1. The CDR3 extends over 14 amino acids. Germline V gives CDR1 WNHNN, CDR2 SYGVQD (reference sequence). V was pared by 3 bases and J by 5 bases, with 6 bases of the junction left unmatched. The CDR3 is CASSDSTRGETQYF. CDR3 nucleotide sequence: TGCGCCAGCAGTGACTCGACCAGGGGGGAGACCCAGTACTTC.

This clone appeared once. The gene calls are TRBV2 and TRBJ1-2; D might be TRBD1 (5 bases). This CDR3 has 12 amino acids. Germline loops: CDR1 SNHLY, CDR2 FYNNEI. V dropped 2 bases and J dropped 10 bases, with 11 bases sitting between them. CDR3 sequence: CASSESGVDYTF. CDR3 DNA: TGTGCCAGCAGTGAATCGGGGGTTGACTACACCTTC.

The chain recombines TRBV10-3 with TRBJ1-3; possibly TRBD1 for D (5 bases). The V gene's germline CDR1 is ENHRY and CDR2 SYGVKD. Trimming shortened V by 0 bases and J by 0 bases, and 12 bases separated the two germline ends. This CDR3 has 17 amino acids. The CDR3 sequence is CAISESAGKSSGNTIYF. The CDR3 DNA follows: TGTGCCATCAGTGAGTCCGCAGGGAAGAGCTCTGGAAACACCATATATTTT.

The V and J genes are TRBV7-3 and TRBJ2-5, with 7 bases lining up with TRBD1. V lost 2 bases, J lost 4 bases, and 1 base stayed unmatched. Germline V gene sequence: CDR1 SGHTA, CDR2 FQGTGA. This CDR3 spans 13 amino acids. The CDR3 coding sequence is TGTGCCAGCAGCTTACGACAGGGAGAGACCCAGTACTTC. Protein: CASSLRQGETQYF.

This clone was seen just once. The rearrangement links TRBV5-1 to TRBJ2-1, with D possibly matching TRBD1 (6 bases). The CDR3 is made up of 15 amino acids. V dropped 4 bases and J dropped 0 bases, with 11 bases sitting between them. Germline V lookup: CDR1 SGHRS, CDR2 YFSETQ. In DNA, the CDR3 is TGCGCCAGCAGCCAACAGGGTAGCTCCTACAATGAGCAGTTCTTC. The encoded protein is CASSQQGSSYNEQFF.

The CDR3 protein is CASSPSTGTSGANVLTF. The CDR3 nucleotides are TGTGCCAGTAGTCCCTCGACCGGGACATCGGGGGCCAACGTCCTGACTTTC. V gene TRBV19 combines with J gene TRBJ2-6, with D possibly being TRBD1 (6 bases). The CDR3 loop spans 17 amino acids. Deletions cut 5 bases from V and 4 bases from J, with 18 bases between. Germline V lookup: CDR1 LNHDA, CDR2 SQIVND (reference sequence).

The J gene is TRBJ1-5, the V gene TRBV15; perhaps TRBD1 as D (6 bases). This CDR3 spans 15 amino acids. V lost 7 bases to trimming and J lost 6 bases, with 19 bases between them. Germline V gene data show CDR1 as LNHNV and CDR2 as YYDKDF (reference sequence). This chain's CDR3 is CATTKWQGTVQPQHF. CDR3 nucleotides: TGTGCCACCACCAAGTGGCAGGGGACGGTTCAGCCCCAGCATTTT.

This clone was picked up one time. For the CDR3, the DNA is TGTGCCAGCAGTTCAGGGACAGGGGGCCTGAGCTCCTATAATTCACCCCTCCACTTT. It is translated as CASSSGTGGLSSYNSPLHF. The V gene is TRBV28, the J gene TRBJ1-6; 12 nucleotides agree with TRBD1. The V gene's germline CDR1 is MDHEN and CDR2 SYDVKM. The V gene end was trimmed by 4 bases and the J gene end by 0 bases; junction bases not matched to a gene: 7. This CDR3 contains 19 residues. The variable domain in full, with the rest retrieved from reference TRBV28 and TRBJ1-6, is DVKVTQSSRYLVKRTGEKVFLECVQDMDHENMFWYRQDPGLGLRLIYFSYDVKMKEKGDIPEGYSVSREKKERFSLILESASTNQTSMYLCASSSGTGGLSSYNSPLHFGNGTRLTVT.

This CDR3 reads CASSLGGPSETQYF. In DNA, the CDR3 is TGCGCCAGCAGCTTGGGGGGGCCCAGCGAGACCCAGTACTTC. The rearrangement links TRBV5-1 to TRBJ2-5; D is possibly TRBD1 (6 bases). The CDR3 runs 14 residues. The V end was cut by 0 bases, the J end by 5 bases, with 11 bases between. The germline CDR1 and CDR2 sequences are SGHRS and YFSETQ.

The genes are TRBV6-4 and TRBJ2-1; D might be TRBD2 (7 bases). The CDR3 consists of 15 residues. V was trimmed by 4 bases and J by 1 base, leaving 11 bases between them. The germline V gene encodes CDR1 MRHNA and CDR2 SNTAGT. CDR3 region: CASSVGGASYNEQFF. CDR3 coding DNA: TGTGCCAGCAGTGTGGGGGGGGCGTCCTACAATGAGCAGTTCTTC.

The J gene is TRBJ2-2, the V gene TRBV5-4; D unclear. With 4 bases removed from V and 6 bases from J, the gap between germline ends came to 13 bases. From germline, CDR1 is SGHNT and CDR2 YYREEE (reference sequence). The CDR3 has 14 residues. The CDR3 DNA reads TGTGCCAGCAGCCCCTATTTGGGCCCCGGGGAGCTGTTTTTT. This translates into CASSPYLGPGELFF.